Listed here is a single T cell receptor (beta chain). This entry belongs to a study of PD-L1 blockade in urothelial cancer. Study details: Prior chemotherapy in patients spanned 0 to 3 regimens.

Time point: pretreatment peripheral blood. The assay was immunoSEQ multiplex PCR, and TCRdb's table has in-frame clones only and misses some. The repertoire holds 45,000 to 55,000 clones, roughly 84% seen once, with 1% to 1.5% in the top ten. This material consisted of PBMCs, taken around atezolizumab (anti-PD-L1) treatment. This TCR derives from a man aged 45-65 years with urothelial cancer.

As DNA, the CDR3 is TGCGCCAGCAGCCAAAGGACAGGGGAGGCCGTCTACGAGCAGTACTTC. Its protein is CASSQRTGEAVYEQYF. The rearrangement uses TRBV4-1 and TRBJ2-7; 9 bases line up with TRBD1. After removal of 2 bases from V and 3 bases from J, the junction contained 8 bases not matched to a gene. The CDR3 runs 16 residues. Germline lookup yields CDR1 MGHRA and CDR2 YSYEKL.